The 8 T cell receptor beta chains reported below all come from one sample, sequenced in a study of OX40 agonist ivuxolimab in advanced cancers. Data came from immunoSEQ multiplex PCR; TCRdb stores just in-frame clones and leaves some out. The data show about 51,000 clones, around 80% seen once. Source: CD4+ or CD8+ T cells sorted from blood, taken in a trial of the OX40 agonist ivuxolimab. These TCRs come from an adult with an advanced solid tumor such as melanoma, head and neck, liver or kidney cancer.

The chain links TRBV27 to TRBJ2-3, with D perhaps assigned TRBD1 or TRBD2 (5 bases each). Looked up from germline, CDR1 is MNHEY and CDR2 is SMNVEV (reference sequence). This CDR3 is built from 15 residues. V was cut by 5 bases and J by 2 bases, with 14 bases left in between. CDR3 DNA sequence: TGTGCCAGCAGTAGGTGGGACGGCACCACAGATACGCAGTATTTT. Amino acid sequence: CASSRWDGTTDTQYF.

Only one count was recorded for this clone. The chain has TRBV27 and TRBJ2-2; D uncertain. Deletions cut 3 bases from V and 2 bases from J, with 4 bases between. The CDR3 totals 13 residues. The germline gives CDR1 MNHEY, CDR2 SMNVEV (reference sequence). CDR3 region: CASSFLNTGELFF. CDR3 in DNA: TGTGCCAGCAGTTTCCTTAACACCGGGGAGCTGTTTTTT.

The CDR3: CASTRRGGYEQYF. CDR3 DNA sequence: TGTGCCAGCACTAGGAGGGGGGGCTACGAGCAGTACTTC. The chain employs TRBV27 and TRBJ2-7; the D gene is possibly TRBD2 (7 bases). Deletions cut 7 bases from V and 3 bases from J, with 13 bases between. Germline CDR1 is MNHEY and CDR2 is SMNVEV (reference sequence). The CDR3 has 13 amino acids.

The V gene is TRBV10-2, the J gene TRBJ2-7; TRBD2 is a possible D gene (5 bases). The CDR3 contains 18 residues. V gave up 2 bases and J gave up 1 base, with 21 bases separating them. Germline V lookup: CDR1 WSHSY, CDR2 SAAADI. CDR3 sequence reads: CASSEPMGLGRSSYEQYF. CDR3 DNA: TGCGCCAGCAGTGAGCCCATGGGTCTGGGGAGATCATCCTACGAGCAGTACTTC.

This sequence joins TRBV7-6 and TRBJ1-1; 8 bases are a match to TRBD1. CDR3 length: 15 amino acids. V was pared by 4 bases and J by 0 bases, with 4 bases of the junction left unmatched. Germline assignment: CDR1 SGHVS and CDR2 FNYEAQ. CDR3: CASSSTGGLNTEAFF. CDR3 DNA: TGTGCCAGCAGCTCTACAGGGGGGCTGAACACTGAAGCTTTCTTT. The full variable domain, with the rest looked up from reference TRBV7-6 and TRBJ1-1, is GAGVSQSPRYKVTKRGQDVALRCDPISGHVSLYWYRQALGQGPEFLTYFNYEAQQDKSGLPNDRFSAERPEGSISTLTIQRTEQRDSAMYRCASSSTGGLNTEAFFGQGTRLTVV.

The V and J genes are TRBV9 and TRBJ2-2; 12 bases line up with TRBD2. Germline CDR1 reads SGDLS; CDR2 reads YYNGEE. The CDR3 spans 17 residues. The V gene end was trimmed by 2 bases and the J gene end by 4 bases; junction bases not matched to a gene: 6. Written as DNA, the CDR3 is TGTGCCAGCAGCGTCAGACTAGCGGGAGTGCTCACCGGGGAGCTGTTTTTT. This gives the protein CASSVRLAGVLTGELFF.

In its sample, this clone was seen many times. The genes are TRBV30 and TRBJ1-2; 10 bases line up with TRBD1. Germline V lookup: CDR1 GTSNPN, CDR2 SVGIG (reference sequence). The CDR3 extends over 13 amino acids. J lost 2 bases, V lost 5 bases, and 2 bases had no gene match. CDR3 DNA sequence: TGTGCCTGGGGGACAGGGGTGAACTATGGCTACACCTTC. The encoded protein is CAWGTGVNYGYTF. The full variable domain, in which reference TRBV30 and TRBJ1-2 provide the parts outside the CDR3, is SQTIHQWPATLVQPVGSPLSLECTVEGTSNPNLYWYRQAAGRGLQLLFYSVGIGQISSEVPQNLSASRPQDRQFILSSKKLLLSDSGFYLCAWGTGVNYGYTFGSGTRLTVV.

This chain connects TRBV7-7 to TRBJ2-5, with a possible D match to TRBD1 (5 bases). Per germline, CDR1 SSHAT and CDR2 FNYEAQ (reference sequence). Trimming cost V 3 bases and J 3 bases, with 14 bases left between them. This CDR3 contains 15 residues. The CDR3 loop reads CASSFVQGSEETQYF. CDR3 sequence (DNA): TGTGCCAGCAGCTTTGTCCAGGGATCCGAAGAGACCCAGTACTTC.